This is a list of T cell receptor beta chains from one sample in a study of T cell repertoires in cytomegalovirus infection. TCRdb independently ran MiXCR on the reads; one entry per CDR3 protein. Of more than 140,000 distinct CDR3 sequences detected, about 6.5% appear once; the ten largest clones hold approximately 18%. What was sequenced was PBMCs. These receptors were collected from a human donor in good health (CMV status not recorded). Some clones in this sample may be carry-over from other donors' samples. The CDR3 runs from the conserved cysteine through the conserved F or W. Fields, in order: V gene, J gene, clone size, D gene, CDR3 protein. D genes are given only for firm matches. A clone size is listed for some rows: how often the clone was seen (once, few, many), or a class if it is expanded.

v_gene: TRBV12-3/TRBV12-4; j_gene: TRBJ1-5; abundance: few; d_gene: NA; CDR3aa: CASWGAGTFNQPQHF
v_gene: TRBV12-3/TRBV12-4; j_gene: TRBJ1-2; abundance: NA; d_gene: NA; CDR3aa: CASSLMRIGYTF
v_gene: TRBV7-9; j_gene: TRBJ2-7; abundance: many; d_gene: NA; CDR3aa: CASSDGGAGTGKYEQYF
v_gene: TRBV14; j_gene: TRBJ1-1; abundance: NA; d_gene: NA; CDR3aa: CASSQDGNTEAFF
v_gene: TRBV12-3/TRBV12-4; j_gene: TRBJ2-7; abundance: few; d_gene: NA; CDR3aa: CASSLGQGNSYEQYF
v_gene: TRBV7-8; j_gene: TRBJ2-3; abundance: many; d_gene: TRBD2; CDR3aa: CASIPSGGRVGDTQYF
v_gene: TRBV20-1; j_gene: TRBJ2-3; abundance: NA; d_gene: TRBD2; CDR3aa: CSAPGGADMTDTQYF
v_gene: TRBV28; j_gene: TRBJ2-3; abundance: many; d_gene: TRBD2; CDR3aa: CASRPGGGTDTQYF
v_gene: TRBV7-8; j_gene: TRBJ1-5; abundance: many; d_gene: TRBD1; CDR3aa: CASSPHRGPSQPQHF
v_gene: TRBV12-3/TRBV12-4; j_gene: TRBJ2-2; abundance: many; d_gene: TRBD1; CDR3aa: CASGIRQGGTGELFF